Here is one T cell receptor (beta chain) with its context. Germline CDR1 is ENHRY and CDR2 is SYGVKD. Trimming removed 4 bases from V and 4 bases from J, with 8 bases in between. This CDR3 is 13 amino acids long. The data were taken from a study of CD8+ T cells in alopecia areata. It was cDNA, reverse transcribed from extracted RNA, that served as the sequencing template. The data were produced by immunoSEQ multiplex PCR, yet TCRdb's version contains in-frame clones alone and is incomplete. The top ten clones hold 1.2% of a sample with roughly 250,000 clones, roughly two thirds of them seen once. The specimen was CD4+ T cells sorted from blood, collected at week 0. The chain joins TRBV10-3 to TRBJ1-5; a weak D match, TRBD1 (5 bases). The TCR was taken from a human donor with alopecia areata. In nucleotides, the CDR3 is TGTGCCATCAGTGGACAGTTGAATCAGCCCCAGCATTTT. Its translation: CAISGQLNQPQHF.